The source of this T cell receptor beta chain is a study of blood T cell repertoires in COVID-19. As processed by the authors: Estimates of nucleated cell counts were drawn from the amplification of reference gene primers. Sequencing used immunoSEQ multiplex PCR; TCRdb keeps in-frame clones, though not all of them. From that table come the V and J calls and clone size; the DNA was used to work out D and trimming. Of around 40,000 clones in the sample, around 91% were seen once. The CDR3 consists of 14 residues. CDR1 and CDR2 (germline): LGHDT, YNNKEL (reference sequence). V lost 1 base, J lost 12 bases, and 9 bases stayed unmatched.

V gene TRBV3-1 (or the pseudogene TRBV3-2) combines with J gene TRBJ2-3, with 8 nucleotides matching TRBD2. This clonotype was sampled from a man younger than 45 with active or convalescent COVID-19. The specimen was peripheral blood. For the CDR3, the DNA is TGTGCCAGCAGCCAAGGTAACGCGGGGGGTACACAGTATTTT. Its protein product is CASSQGNAGGTQYF.